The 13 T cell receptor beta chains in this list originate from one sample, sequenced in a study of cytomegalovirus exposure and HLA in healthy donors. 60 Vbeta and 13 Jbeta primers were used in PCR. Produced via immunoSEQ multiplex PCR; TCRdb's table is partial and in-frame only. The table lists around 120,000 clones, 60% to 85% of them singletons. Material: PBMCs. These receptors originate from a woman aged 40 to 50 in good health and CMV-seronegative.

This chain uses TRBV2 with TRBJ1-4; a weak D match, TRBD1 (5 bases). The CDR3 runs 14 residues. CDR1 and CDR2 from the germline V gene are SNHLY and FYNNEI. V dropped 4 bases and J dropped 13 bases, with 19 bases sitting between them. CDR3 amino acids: CASSVDRGSRGLFF. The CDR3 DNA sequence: TGTGCCAGCAGTGTGGATAGGGGTAGTCGAGGACTGTTTTTT.

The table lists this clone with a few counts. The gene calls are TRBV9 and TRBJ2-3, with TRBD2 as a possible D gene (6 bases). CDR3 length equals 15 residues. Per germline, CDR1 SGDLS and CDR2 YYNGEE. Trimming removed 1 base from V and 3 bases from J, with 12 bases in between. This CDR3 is CASSVTGVRTDTQYF. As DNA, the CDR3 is TGTGCCAGCAGCGTAACGGGAGTAAGGACAGATACGCAGTATTTT.

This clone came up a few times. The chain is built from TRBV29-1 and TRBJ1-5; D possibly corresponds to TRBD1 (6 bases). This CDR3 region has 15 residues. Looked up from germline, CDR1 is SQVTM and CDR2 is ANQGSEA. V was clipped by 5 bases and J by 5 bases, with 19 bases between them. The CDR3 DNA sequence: TGCAGCGTTATCCCCACAGGGATAGGGGATCAGCCCCAGCATTTT. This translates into CSVIPTGIGDQPQHF.

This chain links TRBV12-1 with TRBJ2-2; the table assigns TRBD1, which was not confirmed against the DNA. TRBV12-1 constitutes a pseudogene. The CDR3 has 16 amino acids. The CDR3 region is CASSFVQGRNTGELFF. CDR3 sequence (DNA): TGTGCCAGCAGCTTTGTTCAGGGAAGGAACACCGGGGAGCTGTTTTTT.

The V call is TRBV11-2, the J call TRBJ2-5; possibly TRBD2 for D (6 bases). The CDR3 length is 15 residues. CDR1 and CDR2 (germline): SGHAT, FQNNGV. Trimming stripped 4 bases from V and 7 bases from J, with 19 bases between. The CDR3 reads CASSSNTGGAWTQYF. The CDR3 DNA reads TGTGCCAGCAGCTCCAACACGGGCGGGGCATGGACCCAGTACTTC.

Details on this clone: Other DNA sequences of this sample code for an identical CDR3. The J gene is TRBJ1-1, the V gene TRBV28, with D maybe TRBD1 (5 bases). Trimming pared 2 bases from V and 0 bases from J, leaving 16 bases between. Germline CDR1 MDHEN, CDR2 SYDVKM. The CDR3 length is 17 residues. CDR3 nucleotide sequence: TGTGCCAGCAGTTTAGGCAGGGCCTCTCCTGTGAACACTGAAGCTTTCTTT. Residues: CASSLGRASPVNTEAFF.

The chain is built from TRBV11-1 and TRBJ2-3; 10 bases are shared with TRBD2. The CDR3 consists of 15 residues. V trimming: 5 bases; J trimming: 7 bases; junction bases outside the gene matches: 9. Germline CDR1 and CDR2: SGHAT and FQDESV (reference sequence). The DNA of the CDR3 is TGTGCCAGCAGCCCAAAAGCGGGGGGGTCACATACGCAGTATTTT. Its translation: CASSPKAGGSHTQYF.

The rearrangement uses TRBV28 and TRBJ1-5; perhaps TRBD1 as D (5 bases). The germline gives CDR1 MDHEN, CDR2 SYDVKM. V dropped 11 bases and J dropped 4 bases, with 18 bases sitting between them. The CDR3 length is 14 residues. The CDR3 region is CACVDRVVNQPQHF. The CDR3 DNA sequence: TGTGCCTGCGTCGACAGAGTGGTTAATCAGCCCCAGCATTTT.

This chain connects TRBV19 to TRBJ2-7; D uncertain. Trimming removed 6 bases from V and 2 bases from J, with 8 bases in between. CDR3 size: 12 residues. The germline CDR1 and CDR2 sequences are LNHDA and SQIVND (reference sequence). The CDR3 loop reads CASSGATYEQYF. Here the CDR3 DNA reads TGTGCCAGTAGCGGAGCCACCTACGAGCAGTACTTC. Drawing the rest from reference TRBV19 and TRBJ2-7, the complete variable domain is DGGITQSPKYLFRKEGQNVTLSCEQNLNHDAMYWYRQDPGQGLRLIYYSQIVNDFQKGDIAEGYSVSREKKESFPLTVTSAQKNPTAFYLCASSGATYEQYFGPGTRLTVT.

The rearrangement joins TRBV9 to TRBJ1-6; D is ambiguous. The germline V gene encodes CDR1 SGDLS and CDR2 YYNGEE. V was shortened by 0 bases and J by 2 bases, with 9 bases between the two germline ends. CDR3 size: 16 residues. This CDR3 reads CASSVAEGTYNSPLHF. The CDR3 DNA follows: TGTGCCAGCAGCGTAGCTGAGGGCACCTATAATTCACCCCTCCACTTT.

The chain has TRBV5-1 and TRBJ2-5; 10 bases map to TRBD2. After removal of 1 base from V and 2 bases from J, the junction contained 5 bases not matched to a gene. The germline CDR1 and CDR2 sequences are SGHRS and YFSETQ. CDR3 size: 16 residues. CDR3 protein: CASSLYTSGEQETQYF. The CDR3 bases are TGCGCCAGCAGCTTGTATACTAGCGGGGAGCAAGAGACCCAGTACTTC.

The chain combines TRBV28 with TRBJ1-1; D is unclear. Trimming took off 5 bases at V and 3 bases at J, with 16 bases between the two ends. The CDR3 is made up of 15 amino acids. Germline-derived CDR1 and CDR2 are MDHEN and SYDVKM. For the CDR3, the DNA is TGTGCCAGCAGTGCGGGAGACATTAGCGACACTGAAGCTTTCTTT. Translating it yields CASSAGDISDTEAFF. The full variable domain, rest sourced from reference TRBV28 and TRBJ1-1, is DVKVTQSSRYLVKRTGEKVFLECVQDMDHENMFWYRQDPGLGLRLIYFSYDVKMKEKGDIPEGYSVSREKKERFSLILESASTNQTSMYLCASSAGDISDTEAFFGQGTRLTVV.

The CDR3, as DNA: TGCAGCGCTGACAGGACTAACTATGGCTACACCTTC. It translates to CSADRTNYGYTF. The genes are TRBV29-1 and TRBJ1-2; TRBD1 is a possible D gene (6 bases). CDR3 length equals 12 residues. Trimming stripped 7 bases from V and 0 bases from J, with 9 bases between. Germline V gene sequence: CDR1 SQVTM, CDR2 ANQGSEA.